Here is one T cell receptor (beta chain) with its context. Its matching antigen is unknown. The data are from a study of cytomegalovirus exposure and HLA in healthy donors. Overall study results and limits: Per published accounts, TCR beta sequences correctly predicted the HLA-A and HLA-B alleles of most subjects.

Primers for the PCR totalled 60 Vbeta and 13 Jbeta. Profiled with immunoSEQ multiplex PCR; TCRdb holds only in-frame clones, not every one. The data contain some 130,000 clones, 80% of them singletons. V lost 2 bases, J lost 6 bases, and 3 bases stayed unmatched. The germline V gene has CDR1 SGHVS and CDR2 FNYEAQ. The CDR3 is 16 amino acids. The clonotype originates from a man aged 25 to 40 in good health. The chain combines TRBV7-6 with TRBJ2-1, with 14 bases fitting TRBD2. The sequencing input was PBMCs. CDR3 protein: CASSLSGTSGSNEQFF. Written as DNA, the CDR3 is TGTGCCAGCAGCTTAAGTGGGACTAGCGGGAGCAATGAGCAGTTCTTC.